Listed here are 19 T cell receptor beta chains from one sample, sequenced in a study of blood T cell repertoires in COVID-19. The assay was immunoSEQ multiplex PCR, and TCRdb's table has in-frame clones only and misses some. The sample lists 250,000 to 300,000 clones; just over 90% were seen once. The sample taken for sequencing was peripheral blood. These receptors came from a woman in her thirties with COVID-19, enrolled during active disease.

This chain links TRBV6-5 with TRBJ1-6; a possible D gene is TRBD1 (5 bases). The CDR3 totals 13 residues. The germline V gene encodes CDR1 MNHEY and CDR2 SVGAGI. The V gene lost 10 bases and the J gene lost 4 bases, with 11 bases spanning the gap. This CDR3 reads CATQDRYNSPLHF. The CDR3 DNA reads as TGTGCCACCCAAGACAGATATAATTCACCCCTCCACTTT.

V and J are TRBV15 and TRBJ2-7; a weak D match, TRBD1 (5 bases). The CDR3 extends over 14 amino acids. V was clipped by 0 bases and J by 3 bases, with 9 bases between them. CDR1 is LNHNV and CDR2 is YYDKDF in the germline V gene (reference sequence). The CDR3 loop is CATSRDQGNYEQYF. DNA of the CDR3: TGTGCCACCAGCAGAGATCAGGGAAACTACGAGCAGTACTTC.

The chain is built from TRBV19 and TRBJ1-2, with 9 bases lining up with TRBD1. CDR3 length: 15 amino acids. With V trimmed by 4 bases and J by 3 bases, 6 bases remained unmatched. Per germline, CDR1 LNHDA and CDR2 SQIVND (reference sequence). As DNA, the CDR3 is TGTGCCAGTAGTACCACCCGACAGGGGGACTATGGCTACACCTTC. This encodes CASSTTRQGDYGYTF.

The rearrangement joins TRBV13 to TRBJ1-6; 8 bases agree with TRBD1. The V gene's germline CDR1 is PRHDT and CDR2 FYEKMQ (reference sequence). The CDR3 spans 15 residues. Losses at the gene ends were 4 bases for V and 10 bases for J; bases not matched to a gene: 9. The chain's CDR3 is CASSSWTGKGSPLHF. The CDR3 DNA reads as TGTGCCAGCAGCTCCTGGACAGGGAAAGGCTCACCCCTCCACTTT.

This clone was seen ten or more times. The V gene is TRBV19, the J gene TRBJ2-6, with 10 bases aligning to TRBD1. V lost 5 bases, J lost 2 bases, and 6 bases stayed unmatched. Per the germline V gene, CDR1 is LNHDA and CDR2 is SQIVND (reference sequence). The CDR3 length is 17 residues. CDR3 nucleotides: TGTGCCAGTAGTCCGGGGACAGGGGATGCTGGGGCCAACGTCCTGACTTTC. This translates into CASSPGTGDAGANVLTF.

V is TRBV6-5 and J is TRBJ2-1, with 8 positions matching TRBD2. V was pared by 6 bases and J by 5 bases, with 9 bases of the junction left unmatched. Germline values: CDR1 MNHEY, CDR2 SVGAGI. The CDR3 length is 15 residues. The CDR3 here is CASRYGRAGNNEQFF. The CDR3 DNA follows: TGTGCCAGCAGATACGGGAGGGCCGGGAACAATGAGCAGTTCTTC.

The chain combines TRBV6-7 with TRBJ2-1, with 11 bases that match TRBD2. TRBV6-7 is reported as an ORF; its role is uncertain. This CDR3 region has 15 residues. The J segment lost 5 bases and the V segment lost 5 bases, leaving 5 bases of the junction unmatched. The CDR3, as DNA: TGTGCCAGCAGTCTACTAGCGGGAGTCCACAATGAGCAGTTCTTC. Translated, it gives CASSLLAGVHNEQFF.

This clone was recorded a few times. The chain has TRBV20-1 and TRBJ2-7; 10 bases line up with TRBD1. CDR3 length equals 15 residues. V gave up 3 bases and J gave up 1 base; unmatched junction bases: 6. Germline V gives CDR1 DFQATT, CDR2 SNEGSKA (reference sequence). In DNA form, the CDR3 reads TGCAGTGCTAGTCCCCCGGGACAGGGGTCCTACGAGCAGTACTTC. Amino acids: CSASPPGQGSYEQYF.

The rearrangement uses TRBV5-4 and TRBJ2-3; 8 bases are a match to TRBD1. Per the germline V gene, CDR1 is SGHNT and CDR2 is YYREEE (reference sequence). The V segment lost 2 bases and the J segment 2 bases; nucleotides outside the gene matches: 4. The CDR3 consists of 15 residues. For the CDR3, the DNA is TGTGCCAGCAGCTTAGGACAGGGAAACACAGATACGCAGTATTTT. Translated, it gives CASSLGQGNTDTQYF. The full variable domain, with the rest looked up from reference TRBV5-4 and TRBJ2-3, is ETGVTQSPTHLIKTRGQQVTLRCSSQSGHNTVSWYQQALGQGPQFIFQYYREEENGRGNFPPRFSGLQFPNYSSELNVNALELDDSALYLCASSLGQGNTDTQYFGPGTRLTVL.

The CDR3 DNA reads as TGTGCCAGCAGCCCCAACCCCGCTAGCGGGAGGTTCATCGGGGAGCTGTTTTTT. Translating gives CASSPNPASGRFIGELFF. The rearrangement uses TRBV3-1 (or the pseudogene TRBV3-2) and TRBJ2-2; 11 bases line up with TRBD2. This CDR3 spans 18 amino acids. The ends lost 4 bases at V and 7 bases at J; junction bases unmatched: 14. CDR1 and CDR2 from the germline V gene are LGHDT and YNNKEL (reference sequence).

This sequence joins TRBV6-5 and TRBJ2-7, with D perhaps matching TRBD1 (5 bases). Germline V lookup: CDR1 MNHEY, CDR2 SVGAGI. CDR3 length: 13 amino acids. Trimming stripped 9 bases from V and 3 bases from J, with 15 bases between. The CDR3 is CARRIFRVYEQYF. The CDR3 coding sequence is TGTGCCAGAAGGATTTTCAGGGTCTACGAGCAGTACTTC.

The chain employs TRBV18 and TRBJ2-7, with TRBD2 matching 8 bases. This CDR3 contains 16 residues. The junction had 11 bases not matched to a gene; V was cut back by 2 bases and J by 5 bases. Germline V gene lookup returns CDR1 KGHSH and CDR2 LQKENI. The CDR3 DNA reads TGTGCCAGCTCACCAACATCAGCGGGAGTTAGGGACGAGCAGTACTTC. The encoded protein is CASSPTSAGVRDEQYF.

The V call is TRBV10-3, the J call TRBJ1-1; D unresolved. The germline V gene has CDR1 ENHRY and CDR2 SYGVKD. V was clipped by 8 bases and J by 1 base, with 8 bases between them. The CDR3 covers 12 residues. DNA for the CDR3: TGTGCCATCGATTCGGGGAACACTGAAGCTTTCTTT. It specifies CAIDSGNTEAFF.

The chain carries TRBV5-1 and TRBJ2-3, with TRBD2 matching 8 bases. The V gene end was trimmed by 0 bases and the J gene end by 6 bases; junction bases not matched to a gene: 9. There are 16 residues in the CDR3. Germline-derived CDR1 and CDR2 are SGHRS and YFSETQ. The CDR3, as DNA: TGCGCCAGCAGCTTGGGTATTGAGCGGGAGTCTGATACGCAGTATTTT. Protein: CASSLGIERESDTQYF.

V gene TRBV7-8 combines with J gene TRBJ1-2; TRBD1 agrees at 9 bases. Germline lookup yields CDR1 SGHVS and CDR2 FQNEAQ. This CDR3 has 14 amino acids. Losses at the gene ends were 7 bases for V and 8 bases for J; bases not matched to a gene: 11. In DNA, the CDR3 is TGTGCCAGCATTCCCGGGGACAGGGATGAGGGCTACACCTTC. Its translation: CASIPGDRDEGYTF.

The chain links TRBV6-5 to TRBJ1-2, with a tentative D call TRBD1 (6 bases). Trimming took 2 bases from V and 4 from J, leaving 8 bases between them. This CDR3 has 13 residues. CDR1 is MNHEY, CDR2 SVGAGI, per germline. The CDR3 region has the DNA TGTGCCAGCAGTTACAGGGGGACCTATGGCTACACCTTC. This translates into CASSYRGTYGYTF.

The V call is TRBV30, the J call TRBJ1-2, with 7 bases lining up with TRBD1. The CDR3 is 13 amino acids. With 0 bases clipped from V and 5 bases from J, the junction kept 3 bases outside the gene matches. CDR1 GTSNPN and CDR2 SVGIG come from the germline V gene (reference sequence). CDR3: CAWSVQGRYGYTF. For the CDR3, the DNA is TGTGCCTGGAGTGTACAGGGGAGGTATGGCTACACCTTC.

The gene calls are TRBV14 and TRBJ2-7; D is uncertain. Germline CDR1 is SGHDN and CDR2 is FVKESK. The V end lost 0 bases, the J end lost 1 base, and 4 bases lay between the germline ends. This CDR3 is built from 13 residues. CDR3 sequence: CASSQDLSYEQYF. For the CDR3, the DNA is TGTGCCAGCAGCCAAGATTTATCCTACGAGCAGTACTTC.

This chain connects TRBV7-9 to TRBJ1-1; D unclear. Germline-derived CDR1 and CDR2 are SEHNR and FQNEAQ (reference sequence). V was trimmed by 5 bases and J by 6 bases, leaving 7 bases between them. The CDR3 is 11 residues long. As DNA, the CDR3 is TGTGCCAGCAGCCGCGGCCCTGAAGCTTTCTTT. Its protein product is CASSRGPEAFF. Full variable domain (rest looked up from reference TRBV7-9 and TRBJ1-1): DTGVSQNPRHKITKRGQNVTFRCDPISEHNRLYWYRQTLGQGPEFLTYFQNEAQLEKSRLLSDRFSAERPKGSFSTLEIQRTEQGDSAMYLCASSRGPEAFFGQGTRLTVV.